The 32 T cell receptor beta chains in this list originate from one sample, sequenced in a study of immune evolution from preneoplasia to lung adenocarcinoma. Clones were read by immunoSEQ multiplex PCR, and TCRdb kept only the in-frame ones, dropping some. The sample lists approximately 15,000 clones, less than 90% occurring once. The sequenced sample was FFPE lung adenocarcinoma in situ tissue. Receptor source: an older donor with lung adenocarcinoma.

The rearrangement uses TRBV7-8 and TRBJ2-6, with D possibly matching TRBD2 (6 bases). V lost 5 bases and J lost 2, with 19 bases in between. CDR3 length: 18 amino acids. From germline, CDR1 is SGHVS and CDR2 FQNEAQ. The CDR3 DNA sequence: TGTGCCAGCAGCCGTCCGGGACTCGATCTGGCTGGGGCCAACGTCCTGACTTTC. Translated, it gives CASSRPGLDLAGANVLTF.

V usage is TRBV11-2 and J usage is TRBJ2-2, with D possibly called TRBD1 or TRBD2 (6 bases each). Germline V gene data show CDR1 as SGHAT and CDR2 as FQNNGV. With 1 base removed from V and 3 bases from J, the gap between germline ends came to 12 bases. CDR3 length: 16 amino acids. The CDR3 region has the DNA TGTGCCAGCAGCTTAGTTCCGGGGGCGCACACCGGGGAGCTGTTTTTT. It is translated as CASSLVPGAHTGELFF.

The V and J genes are TRBV18 and TRBJ2-3; D may be TRBD2 (5 bases). This CDR3 contains 16 residues. V lost 0 bases and J lost 1, with 11 bases in between. CDR1 is KGHSH, CDR2 LQKENI, per germline. The CDR3 DNA reads TGTGCCAGCTCACCACCGGCGGGTCGAGGCACAGATACGCAGTATTTT. Protein sequence: CASSPPAGRGTDTQYF.

This chain uses TRBV28 with TRBJ2-5; no clear D gene. This CDR3 has 14 residues. V lost 6 bases and J 2 bases, leaving 13 bases between the germline ends. From germline, CDR1 is MDHEN and CDR2 SYDVKM. This chain's CDR3 is CASRIHEQQETQYF. CDR3 in DNA: TGTGCCAGCAGGATACACGAACAGCAAGAGACCCAGTACTTC.

This chain uses TRBV6-5 with TRBJ1-2; D is undetermined. Trimming took 6 bases from V and 5 from J, leaving 13 bases between them. This CDR3 has 13 amino acids. Germline V gives CDR1 MNHEY, CDR2 SVGAGI. The CDR3 reads CASSRDPLYGYTF. DNA of the CDR3: TGTGCCAGCAGCCGAGACCCGTTATATGGCTACACCTTC.

The rearrangement uses TRBV10-2 and TRBJ1-1; unclear D gene. V lost 7 bases to trimming and J lost 0 bases, with 9 bases between them. This CDR3 spans 13 amino acids. Looked up from germline, CDR1 is WSHSY and CDR2 is SAAADI. The CDR3 DNA sequence: TGCGCCAGCACCGGCAGCATGAACACTGAAGCTTTCTTT. Protein product: CASTGSMNTEAFF.

This clone was detected once. V usage is TRBV28 and J usage is TRBJ2-2; no clear D. The V and J ends lost 2 bases and 5 bases respectively, with 0 bases between them. Germline V gene data show CDR1 as MDHEN and CDR2 as SYDVKM. The CDR3 totals 11 residues. CDR3 loop: CASSLTGELFF. The CDR3 DNA reads as TGTGCCAGCAGTTTAACCGGGGAGCTGTTTTTT.

In DNA form, the CDR3 reads TGTGCCAGCAGCCCCCAGGGTAGCGGAAATCCTTCCTACGAGCAGTACTTC. This encodes CASSPQGSGNPSYEQYF. The rearrangement uses TRBV4-2 and TRBJ2-7, with D perhaps TRBD2 (6 bases). The CDR3 is made up of 17 amino acids. The germline V gene encodes CDR1 LGHNA and CDR2 YNFKEQ. The V and J ends lost 4 bases and 1 base respectively, with 20 bases between them.

V gene TRBV7-2 combines with J gene TRBJ2-1; TRBD2 agrees at 15 bases. Germline CDR1 and CDR2: SGHTA and FQGNSA. The CDR3 consists of 19 residues. Trimming at V came to 5 bases and at J to 5 bases, leaving 13 bases not matched to a gene. The CDR3 DNA sequence: TGTGCCAGCAGCACACCGGGACTAGCGGGAGGTTTAGCTAACAATGAGCAGTTCTTC. Protein product: CASSTPGLAGGLANNEQFF.

The chain is built from TRBV30 and TRBJ2-4; D might be TRBD2 (5 bases). Germline loops: CDR1 GTSNPN, CDR2 SVGIG (reference sequence). The CDR3 has 15 amino acids. V lost 4 bases to trimming and J lost 1 base, with 14 bases between them. The CDR3 loop reads CAWTGKTLAKNIQYF. The CDR3, as DNA: TGTGCCTGGACGGGGAAGACACTGGCCAAAAACATTCAGTACTTC.

The chain recombines TRBV9 with TRBJ2-7, with unresolved D. Germline V gene lookup returns CDR1 SGDLS and CDR2 YYNGEE. V dropped 0 bases and J dropped 0 bases, with 10 bases sitting between them. The CDR3 covers 15 residues. The CDR3 protein is CASSVAGWGSYEQYF. CDR3 DNA sequence: TGTGCCAGCAGCGTAGCTGGGTGGGGCTCCTACGAGCAGTACTTC.

The CDR3 spells CASKTGAGDYEQYF. The CDR3 DNA follows: TGTGCCAGCAAAACAGGGGCGGGAGACTACGAGCAGTACTTC. The chain links TRBV6-1 to TRBJ2-7, with D perhaps being TRBD1 or TRBD2 (7 bases each). The germline V gene has CDR1 MNHNS and CDR2 SASEGT. The CDR3 loop spans 14 amino acids. V was cut by 7 bases and J by 3 bases, with 16 bases left in between.

This clone is a singleton in its sample. The chain's CDR3 is CASTTSMGLGVSDEQFF. The CDR3 DNA reads as TGTGCCAGCACCACGTCGATGGGGCTTGGGGTCTCGGATGAGCAGTTCTTC. The chain employs TRBV7-9 and TRBJ2-1, with a possible D match to TRBD1 (5 bases). Trimming left V 7 bases short and J 8 bases short, with 27 bases between. Germline V gene sequence: CDR1 SEHNR, CDR2 FQNEAQ (reference sequence). CDR3 length: 17 residues.

The rearrangement joins TRBV28 to TRBJ2-3; 8 bases map to TRBD2. Trimming cost V 6 bases and J 2 bases; bases outside gene matches: 10. Germline CDR1 is MDHEN and CDR2 is SYDVKM. This CDR3 has 16 amino acids. CDR3 sequence reads: CASSPLWREDTDTQYF. CDR3 bases: TGTGCCAGCAGCCCCCTGTGGCGGGAGGACACAGATACGCAGTATTTT.

This sequence joins TRBV29-1 and TRBJ2-3; either TRBD1 or TRBD2 may supply D (5 bases each). The germline CDR1 and CDR2 sequences are SQVTM and ANQGSEA. Between the trimmed V and J ends, which lost 1 base and 4 bases, there was a span of 18 bases. CDR3 length: 16 amino acids. CDR3 DNA sequence: TGCAGCGTTGAAGGACCGGCGGGCGAGGGGCCAGATACGCAGTATTTT. Its protein product is CSVEGPAGEGPDTQYF.

The J gene is TRBJ2-1, the V gene TRBV7-8; D is possibly TRBD2 (6 bases). The CDR3 sequence is 16 residues long. V was shortened by 0 bases and J by 7 bases, with 16 bases between the two germline ends. From germline, CDR1 is SGHVS and CDR2 FQNEAQ. CDR3 sequence reads: CASSLAPGLDGNEQFF. The CDR3 nucleotides are TGTGCCAGCAGCTTAGCGCCGGGACTTGACGGGAATGAGCAGTTCTTC.

This chain joins TRBV28 and TRBJ1-1; 7 bases fit TRBD1. Germline assignment: CDR1 MDHEN and CDR2 SYDVKM. The CDR3 spans 14 residues. The V gene end was trimmed by 6 bases and the J gene end by 3 bases; junction bases not matched to a gene: 7. The DNA of the CDR3 is TGTGCCAGCAGACGACGGGACAGTGACACTGAAGCTTTCTTT. It translates to CASRRRDSDTEAFF.

The gene calls are TRBV2 and TRBJ2-7; D might be TRBD1 (6 bases). The germline V gene has CDR1 SNHLY and CDR2 FYNNEI. The ends were cut back, 9 bases at V and 0 bases at J, with 18 bases in the middle. This CDR3 comprises 15 residues. The CDR3: CASVKDSSLSYEQYF. DNA for the CDR3: TGTGCCAGTGTGAAGGACAGCTCTCTCTCCTACGAGCAGTACTTC.

The rearrangement uses TRBV19 and TRBJ1-4; a possible D gene is TRBD1 (5 bases). The CDR3 loop spans 13 amino acids. In germline, CDR1 is LNHDA, CDR2 SQIVND (reference sequence). V lost 2 bases, J lost 8 bases, and 9 bases lay in between. CDR3 bases: TGTGCCAGTAGTATATGGGGGAACGAAAAACTGTTTTTT. As protein: CASSIWGNEKLFF.

The chain joins TRBV29-1 to TRBJ2-4; D is uncertain. V was shortened by 2 bases and J by 3 bases, with 11 bases between the two germline ends. Per germline, CDR1 SQVTM and CDR2 ANQGSEA. The CDR3 contains 14 residues. The chain's CDR3 is CSVESPRDKNIQYF. Here the CDR3 DNA reads TGCAGCGTTGAATCCCCTAGAGACAAAAACATTCAGTACTTC.

V usage is TRBV27 and J usage is TRBJ1-5; D not resolved. Trimming removed 3 bases at V and 1 base at J, with 7 bases between. This CDR3 spans 14 amino acids. Germline V gives CDR1 MNHEY, CDR2 SMNVEV (reference sequence). CDR3 sequence (DNA): TGTGCCAGCAGTTTGTTGGGAAGCAATCAGCCCCAGCATTTT. It translates to CASSLLGSNQPQHF.

This sequence joins TRBV6-1 and TRBJ2-6; no firm D call. Germline V CDR1 and CDR2: MNHNS, SASEGT. The V end was cut by 0 bases, the J end by 0 bases, with 6 bases between. The CDR3 loop spans 16 amino acids. CDR3 DNA: TGTGCCAGCAGTGAAGCATACAGCTCTGGGGCCAACGTCCTGACTTTC. Protein sequence: CASSEAYSSGANVLTF.

This chain's CDR3 is CASSFAESEKLFF. For the CDR3, the DNA is TGCGCCAGCAGCTTCGCGGAATCGGAAAAACTGTTTTTT. This rearrangement joins TRBV5-1 to TRBJ1-4; no firm D call. Trimming shortened V by 2 bases and J by 8 bases, and 10 bases separated the two germline ends. The CDR3 loop spans 13 amino acids. Germline assignment: CDR1 SGHRS and CDR2 YFSETQ.

CDR3 amino acids: CASSFGLAIEQYF. CDR3 bases: TGTGCCAGCAGCTTCGGACTAGCGATCGAGCAGTACTTC. The chain is built from TRBV11-2 and TRBJ2-7; 9 bases map to TRBD2. V shed 3 bases and J 6 bases; nucleotides not matched to a gene: 3. This CDR3 is built from 13 residues. Germline assignment: CDR1 SGHAT and CDR2 FQNNGV.

The chain couples TRBV5-3 to TRBJ2-5, with 7 bases fitting TRBD2. TRBV5-3 is an open reading frame whose function is uncertain. This CDR3 has 14 residues. Trimming removed 4 bases from V and 5 bases from J; junction bases left unmatched: 8. As DNA, the CDR3 is TGTGCCAGAAGCCCGGGGCGGGAGAATGAGACCCAGTACTTC. It specifies CARSPGRENETQYF.

The chain combines TRBV19 with TRBJ2-3, with D unclear. This CDR3 is built from 15 residues. Germline CDR1 and CDR2: LNHDA and SQIVND (reference sequence). Trimming left V 5 bases short and J 2 bases short, with 14 bases between. The CDR3 sequence: CASSPRTGFTDTQYF. The DNA for the CDR3 is TGTGCCAGTAGTCCTAGGACGGGCTTCACAGATACGCAGTATTTT.

The V gene is TRBV28, the J gene TRBJ1-4; D is unclear. Germline V lookup: CDR1 MDHEN, CDR2 SYDVKM. The CDR3 sequence is 13 residues long. V shed 7 bases and J shed 3 bases, with 9 bases lying between them. The CDR3 loop is CASMRWANEKLFF. The CDR3 DNA sequence: TGTGCCAGCATGCGGTGGGCTAATGAAAAACTGTTTTTT.

This clone appeared a single time. The rearrangement links TRBV6-1 to TRBJ1-5; D possibly corresponds to TRBD1 (5 bases). The CDR3 has 15 amino acids. Germline V lookup: CDR1 MNHNS, CDR2 SASEGT. V lost 5 bases, J lost 1 base, and 12 bases lay in between. The CDR3 DNA sequence: TGTGCCAGCAGTCTACGTGGGGCCAGCAATCAGCCCCAGCATTTT. Amino acids: CASSLRGASNQPQHF.

The rearrangement uses TRBV5-4 and TRBJ1-5; D unresolved. The CDR3 is made up of 16 amino acids. From germline, CDR1 is SGHNT and CDR2 YYREEE (reference sequence). V dropped 0 bases and J dropped 1 base, with 11 bases sitting between them. In DNA form, the CDR3 reads TGTGCCAGCAGCTTGGGAGGGCGCGGCAGCAATCAGCCCCAGCATTTT. It encodes CASSLGGRGSNQPQHF.

The chain joins TRBV5-1 to TRBJ2-7; D might be TRBD2 (6 bases). The V and J ends lost 5 bases and 4 bases respectively, with 10 bases between them. CDR1 and CDR2 from the germline V gene are SGHRS and YFSETQ. CDR3 size: 12 residues. CDR3: CASRGGLYEQYF. The CDR3 DNA follows: TGCGCCAGCAGGGGGGGATTGTACGAGCAGTACTTC.

CDR3 in amino acids: CASSEGQGVNEKLFF. CDR3 DNA sequence: TGTGCCAGTAGTGAGGGACAGGGCGTTAATGAAAAACTGTTTTTT. This chain connects TRBV19 to TRBJ1-4, with 9 bases lining up with TRBD1. V trimming: 5 bases; J trimming: 4 bases; junction bases outside the gene matches: 5. CDR3 size: 15 residues. Germline values: CDR1 LNHDA, CDR2 SQIVND (reference sequence). The entire variable domain, with the rest obtained from reference TRBV19 and TRBJ1-4, is as follows: DGGITQSPKYLFRKEGQNVTLSCEQNLNHDAMYWYRQDPGQGLRLIYYSQIVNDFQKGDIAEGYSVSREKKESFPLTVTSAQKNPTAFYLCASSEGQGVNEKLFFGSGTQLSVL.

The chain recombines TRBV19 with TRBJ1-5; D is perhaps TRBD1 (6 bases). This CDR3 comprises 13 residues. V was clipped by 6 bases and J by 5 bases, with 11 bases between them. CDR1 and CDR2 (germline): LNHDA, SQIVND (reference sequence). The CDR3 loop reads CASRRQEHQPQHF. CDR3 bases: TGTGCCAGTAGACGACAGGAACATCAGCCCCAGCATTTT. Full variable domain (remainder filled in from reference TRBV19 and TRBJ1-5): DGGITQSPKYLFRKEGQNVTLSCEQNLNHDAMYWYRQDPGQGLRLIYYSQIVNDFQKGDIAEGYSVSREKKESFPLTVTSAQKNPTAFYLCASRRQEHQPQHFGDGTRLSIL.